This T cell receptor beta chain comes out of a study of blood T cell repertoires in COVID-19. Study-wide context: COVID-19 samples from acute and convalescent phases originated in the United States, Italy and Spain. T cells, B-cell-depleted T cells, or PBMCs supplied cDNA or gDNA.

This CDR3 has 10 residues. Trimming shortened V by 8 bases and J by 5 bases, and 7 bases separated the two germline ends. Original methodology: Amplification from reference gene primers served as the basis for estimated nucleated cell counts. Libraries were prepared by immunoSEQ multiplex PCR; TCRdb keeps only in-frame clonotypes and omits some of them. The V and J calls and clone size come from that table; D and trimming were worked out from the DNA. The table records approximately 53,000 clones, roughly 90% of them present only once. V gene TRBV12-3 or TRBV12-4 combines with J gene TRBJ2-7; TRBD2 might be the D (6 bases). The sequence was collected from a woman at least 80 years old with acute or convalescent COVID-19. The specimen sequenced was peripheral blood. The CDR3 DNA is TGTGCCAGCGGCGGGGACGAGCAGTACTTC. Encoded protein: CASGGDEQYF.